This T cell receptor beta chain was captured in a study of spatial heterogeneity in lung cancer. Study-level information: The average count in raw reads for each unique TCR and UMI combination exceeded eight appearances.

MiXCR, applied by TCRdb to the 5' RACE reads, yields one record per CDR3 protein. The sample lists some 38,000 distinct CDR3 sequences; around 7.5% were seen once. Described time point: sample taken at primary tumor resection. The donors, around 72 patients with untreated early-stage non-small cell lung cancer, provided the samples. In each case, whole RNA from tumor, nontumor lung or frozen PBMC was sequenced unsorted. Many counts were recorded for this clonotype. From germline, CDR1 is SQVTM and CDR2 ANQGSEA. V was cut by 4 bases and J by 2 bases, with 11 bases left in between. This CDR3 has 14 residues.

The sequence derives from a male donor with early-stage non-small cell lung cancer. The chain is built from TRBV29-1 and TRBJ2-2; D could derive from TRBD1 or TRBD2 (5 bases each). The sequenced sample was PBMCs, obtained at surgery. In DNA, the CDR3 is TGCAGCGTTGGACAGCGGACTAACACCGGGGAGCTGTTTTTT. It encodes CSVGQRTNTGELFF.